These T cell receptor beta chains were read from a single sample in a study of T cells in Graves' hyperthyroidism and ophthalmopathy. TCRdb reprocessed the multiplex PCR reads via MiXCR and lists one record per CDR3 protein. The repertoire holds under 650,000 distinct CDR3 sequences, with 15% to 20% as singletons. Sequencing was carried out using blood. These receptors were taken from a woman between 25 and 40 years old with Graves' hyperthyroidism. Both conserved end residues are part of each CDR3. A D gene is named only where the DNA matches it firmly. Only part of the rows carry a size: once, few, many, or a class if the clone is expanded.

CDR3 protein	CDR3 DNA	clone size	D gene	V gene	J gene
CASSGAGTSGESSTDTQYF	TGTGCCAGCAGCGGAGCCGGGACTAGCGGGGAGTCTAGCACAGATACGCAGTATTTT	once	TRBD2	TRBV12-3/TRBV12-4	TRBJ2-3
CASSLMAGGTDTQYF	TGCGCCAGCAGCTTGATGGCGGGAGGCACAGATACGCAGTATTTT	many	TRBD2	TRBV5-1	TRBJ2-3
CASSRDPGANVLTF	TGTGCCAGCAGCAGGGATCCTGGGGCCAACGTCCTGACTTTC	few	.	TRBV2	TRBJ2-6
CASSFLSTSGEQYF	TGTGCCAGCAGTTTTTTATCCACAAGCGGCGAGCAGTACTTC	few	.	TRBV27	TRBJ2-7
CASSLAGTEDTGELFF	TGCGCCAGCAGCTTGGCCGGGACGGAAGACACCGGGGAGCTGTTTTTT	few	.	TRBV5-1	TRBJ2-2
CASSGQGDTIYF	TGTGCCAGCAGTGGACAGGGGGACACCATATATTTT	.	TRBD1	TRBV6-1	TRBJ1-3
CSARGSLLNTEAFF	TGCAGTGCTAGAGGGTCGTTACTAAACACTGAAGCTTTCTTT	many	.	TRBV20-1	TRBJ1-1
CAWRESAKNIQYF	TGTGCCTGGAGGGAGTCAGCCAAAAACATTCAGTACTTC	few	.	TRBV30	TRBJ2-4
CASSHTGLPGYGYTF	TGTGCCAGCAGCCATACAGGGTTACCCGGCTATGGCTACACCTTC	many	.	TRBV3-1	TRBJ1-2
CASSSPTVREQYF	TGTGCCAGCTCTAGTCCCACCGTGAGAGAGCAGTACTTC	.	.	TRBV2	TRBJ2-7
CATSRLDTHNEQFF	TGTGCCACCAGCAGACTAGACACACACAATGAGCAGTTCTTC	few	.	TRBV15	TRBJ2-1
CAWSRDMGNTF	TGTGCCTGGAGCCGAGACATGGGGAACACCTTC	many	.	TRBV30	TRBJ1-2
CASSLGGSGGEQYF	TGTGCCAGCAGTTTGGGTGGTTCGGGGGGGGAGCAGTACTTC	few	TRBD2	TRBV12-3/TRBV12-4	TRBJ2-7
CSVRPLQGMNTEAFF	TGCAGCGTTCGTCCGTTACAGGGAATGAACACTGAAGCTTTCTTT	few	.	TRBV29-1	TRBJ1-1
CASSARQGHGEKLFF	TGTGCCAGCAGCGCCCGACAGGGGCATGGGGAAAAACTGTTTTTT	.	TRBD1	TRBV13	TRBJ1-4
CATGDRPLDGYTF	TGTGCCACCGGGGACAGGCCCTTGGATGGCTACACCTTC	few	TRBD1	TRBV27	TRBJ1-2
CASWRGAADYEQYF	TGTGCCAGCTGGCGAGGGGCTGCTGACTACGAGCAGTACTTC	many	.	TRBV2	TRBJ2-7
CASSQVQGALETQYF	TGCGCCAGCAGCCAAGTCCAGGGGGCTTTGGAGACCCAGTACTTC	.	TRBD1	TRBV4-3	TRBJ2-5
CASSLRTSGTGDTQYF	TGCGCCAGCAGCCTGAGGACTAGCGGGACGGGGGATACGCAGTATTTT	few	TRBD2	TRBV4-3	TRBJ2-3
CASSFQGFNQPQHF	TGTGCCAGCAGCTTTCAGGGGTTCAATCAGCCCCAGCATTTT	many	.	TRBV11-2	TRBJ1-5
CASSPGGKEGNTIYF	TGTGCCAGCAGTCCCGGGGGGAAGGAGGGAAACACCATATATTTT	.	.	TRBV12-3/TRBV12-4	TRBJ1-3
CASSSHSGSSPSEQYF	TGTGCCAGCAGCTCACATAGCGGGAGTAGTCCGTCCGAGCAGTACTTC	many	TRBD2	TRBV7-2	TRBJ2-7
CASSVEGSAYEQYF	TGTGCCAGCAGCGTTGAGGGAAGTGCCTACGAGCAGTACTTC	.	.	TRBV9	TRBJ2-7
CASSLEGSTDTQYF	TGTGCCAGCAGTTTGGAAGGGAGCACAGATACGCAGTATTTT	many	.	TRBV28	TRBJ2-3
CATSREGSYEQYF	TGTGCCACCAGCAGAGAGGGGAGTTACGAGCAGTACTTC	many	.	TRBV15	TRBJ2-7
CSAFGGRTDTQYF	TGCAGTGCTTTCGGCGGGAGAACAGATACGCAGTATTTT	few	TRBD2	TRBV20-1	TRBJ2-3
CASSPSMSSHNEQFF	TGTGCCAGCAGTCCCTCTATGAGCTCCCACAATGAGCAGTTCTTC	few	.	TRBV6-1	TRBJ2-1
CASSIDLAGASEQFF	TGTGCCAGTAGTATTGACCTAGCGGGAGCATCTGAGCAGTTCTTC	few	TRBD2	TRBV19	TRBJ2-1
CSARYGGRGYEQYF	TGCAGTGCTAGGTATGGGGGAAGAGGCTACGAGCAGTACTTC	.	.	TRBV20-1	TRBJ2-7
CASSLGGSYPQETQYF	TGCGCCAGCAGCTTGGGCGGGAGCTATCCCCAAGAGACCCAGTACTTC	many	TRBD2	TRBV5-1	TRBJ2-5
CASSLSEKTFF	TGTGCCAGCAGCTTGAGCGAGAAAACTTTCTTT	many	.	TRBV5-5	TRBJ1-1
CASSRQGYNEQFF	TGTGCCAGCAGCCGACAGGGCTACAATGAGCAGTTCTTC	many	TRBD1	TRBV28	TRBJ2-1
CASSLSGVQDEQFF	TGCGCCAGCAGCTTGTCAGGCGTTCAAGATGAGCAGTTCTTC	few	.	TRBV5-1	TRBJ2-1
CATSRGGINEKLFF	TGTGCCACCAGCAGAGGGGGGATTAACGAAAAACTGTTTTTT	once	.	TRBV15	TRBJ1-4
CASSRTADSGNTIYF	TGCGCCAGCAGCAGGACAGCGGACTCTGGAAACACCATATATTTT	.	.	TRBV5-1	TRBJ1-3
CATATSETQYF	TGTGCCACCGCTACATCAGAGACCCAGTACTTC	few	.	TRBV15	TRBJ2-5
CACSQGGGDEQFF	TGTGCCTGTAGTCAGGGGGGTGGAGATGAGCAGTTCTTC	many	.	TRBV30	TRBJ2-1
CASRPGVFEISPLHF	TGTGCCAGCAGACCAGGAGTTTTTGAGATTTCACCCCTCCACTTT	few	.	TRBV6-1	TRBJ1-6
CASSYGGSGRNKDTGELFF	TGCGCCAGCAGCTATGGCGGTAGCGGAAGAAACAAGGACACCGGGGAGCTGTTTTTT	.	.	TRBV5-1	TRBJ2-2
CASSLRGSSYNEQFF	TGTGCCAGCAGCTTACGCGGTAGCTCCTACAATGAGCAGTTCTTC	many	.	TRBV12-3/TRBV12-4	TRBJ2-1
CASSQSTLNSPLHF	TGTGCCAGCAGCCAATCGACTTTAAATTCACCCCTCCACTTT	.	.	TRBV16	TRBJ1-6
CASNPRTSVTGELFF	TGTGCCAGCAACCCCCGGACTAGCGTCACCGGGGAGCTGTTTTTT	few	TRBD2	TRBV12-3/TRBV12-4	TRBJ2-2
CASSYSGLADEQYF	TGTGCCAGCAGTTACTCCGGGCTAGCGGACGAGCAGTACTTC	many	TRBD2	TRBV6-6	TRBJ2-7
CASSPQGRAGNIQYF	TGTGCCAGCAGTCCCCAGGGCAGGGCGGGAAACATTCAGTACTTC	many	.	TRBV6-1	TRBJ2-4
CASQDRDYGGEFF	TGTGCCAGCCAAGACCGGGACTATGGGGGCGAGTTCTTC	few	.	TRBV19	TRBJ2-1
CSAWTSGSQQYF	TGCAGTGCTTGGACTAGCGGGAGCCAGCAGTACTTC	many	TRBD2	TRBV20-1	TRBJ2-7
CASSLPGETQYF	TGTGCCAGCAGCCTCCCTGGGGAGACCCAGTACTTC	many	.	TRBV28	TRBJ2-5
CASSQELGSEPDTNTEAFF	TGCGCCAGCAGCCAAGAGTTAGGATCGGAGCCAGACACCAACACTGAAGCTTTCTTT	few	.	TRBV4-3	TRBJ1-1
CASSKRWGEVPEAFF	TGTGCCAGCAGCAAACGGTGGGGGGAAGTACCTGAAGCTTTCTTT	.	.	TRBV5-5	TRBJ1-1
CASSPLSAGAADTQYF	TGTGCCAGCAGCCCCCTCTCCGCAGGGGCGGCAGATACGCAGTATTTT	many	.	TRBV11-2	TRBJ2-3
CASSLGTGGYTQYF	TGTGCCAGCAGTTTGGGGACAGGGGGGTATACGCAGTATTTT	many	TRBD1	TRBV27	TRBJ2-3
CATRGAGGPLTGELFF	TGTGCCACCCGAGGGGCGGGAGGGCCGCTCACCGGGGAGCTGTTTTTT	few	TRBD2	TRBV10-3	TRBJ2-2